This T cell receptor beta chain was identified in a study of blood T cell repertoires in COVID-19. Study at large: The samples span acute and convalescent COVID-19 from the United States, Italy and Spain. PBMCs, B-cell-depleted T cells, or T cells were the source of the cDNA or gDNA that made up the material.

The CDR3 has 16 residues. Germline values: CDR1 WSHSY, CDR2 SAAADI. V shed 7 bases and J 9 bases; nucleotides not matched to a gene: 14. The Seattle patients joined while their infection was active and were tracked longitudinally afterward. The sample holds one count of this clone. Original data processing: Reference gene primer amplification gave nucleated cell count estimates. This table comes from immunoSEQ multiplex PCR, and its TCRdb copy is limited to in-frame clones, with some not included. V and J calls and clone size are those listed in that table; D and trimming were worked out from the DNA. The table has around 470,000 clones, about 88% seen once.

The source is a young man with COVID-19, enrolled during active disease. The chain combines TRBV10-2 with TRBJ1-6; 8 bases map to TRBD1. Sequenced sample: peripheral blood. CDR3 coding DNA: TGCGCCAGCACTGGATACCGGGACAGGAGAGGTTCACCCCTCCACTTT. As protein: CASTGYRDRRGSPLHF.